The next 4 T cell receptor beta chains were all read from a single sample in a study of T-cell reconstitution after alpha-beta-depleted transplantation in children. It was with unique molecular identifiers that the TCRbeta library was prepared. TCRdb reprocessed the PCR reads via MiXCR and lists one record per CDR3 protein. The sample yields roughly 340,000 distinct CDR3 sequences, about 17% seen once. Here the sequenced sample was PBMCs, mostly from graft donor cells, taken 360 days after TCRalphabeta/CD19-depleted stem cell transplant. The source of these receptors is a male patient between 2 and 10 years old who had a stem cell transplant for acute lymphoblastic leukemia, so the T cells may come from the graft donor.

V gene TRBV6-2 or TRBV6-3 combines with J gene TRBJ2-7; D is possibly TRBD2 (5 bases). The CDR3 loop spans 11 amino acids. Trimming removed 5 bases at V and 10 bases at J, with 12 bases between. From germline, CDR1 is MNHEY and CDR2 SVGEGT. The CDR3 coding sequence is TGTGCCAGCAGTGAACGGGGAACTCAGTACTTC. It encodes CASSERGTQYF.

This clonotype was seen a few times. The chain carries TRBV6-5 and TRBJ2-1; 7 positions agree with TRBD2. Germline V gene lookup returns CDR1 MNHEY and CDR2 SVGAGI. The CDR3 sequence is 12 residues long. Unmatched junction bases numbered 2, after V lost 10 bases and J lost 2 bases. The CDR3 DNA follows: TGTGCCATTGGGGGGGCCTACAATGAGCAGTTCTTC. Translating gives CAIGGAYNEQFF.

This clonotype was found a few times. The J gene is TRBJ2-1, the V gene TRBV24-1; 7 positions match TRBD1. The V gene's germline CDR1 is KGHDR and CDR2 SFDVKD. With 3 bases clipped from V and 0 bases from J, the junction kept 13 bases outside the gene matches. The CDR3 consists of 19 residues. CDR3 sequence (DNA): TGTGCCACCAGTGATCGAAAGGGGGCTAGCCGCAGCTCCTACAATGAGCAGTTCTTC. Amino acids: CATSDRKGASRSSYNEQFF.

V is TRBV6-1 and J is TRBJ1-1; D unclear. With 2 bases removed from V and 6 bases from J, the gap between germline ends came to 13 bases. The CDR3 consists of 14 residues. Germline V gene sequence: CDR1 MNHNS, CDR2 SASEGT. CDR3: CASSELVQAAEAFF. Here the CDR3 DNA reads TGTGCCAGCAGTGAATTGGTTCAGGCGGCTGAAGCTTTCTTT.